Below are 18 T cell receptor beta chains sequenced from a single sample in a study of OX40 agonist ivuxolimab in advanced cancers. The table came from immunoSEQ multiplex PCR; TCRdb's copy has only in-frame clones and leaves some out. Altogether approximately 33,000 clones are present, approximately 91% being singletons, with the ten largest covering more than 25%. Sequenced material: CD4+ or CD8+ T cells sorted from blood, taken in a trial of the OX40 agonist ivuxolimab. These receptors originate from an adult with an advanced solid tumor such as melanoma, head and neck, liver or kidney cancer.

The chain carries TRBV28 and TRBJ1-1; 9 bases are a match to TRBD1. CDR3 length: 17 residues. V lost 5 bases to trimming and J lost 3 bases; unmatched junction nucleotides: 13. Germline-derived CDR1 and CDR2 are MDHEN and SYDVKM. CDR3 amino acids: CASSGLTGGGGDTEAFF. The DNA for the CDR3 is TGTGCCAGCAGTGGGCTCACAGGGGGCGGAGGGGACACTGAAGCTTTCTTT.

The chain carries TRBV7-2 and TRBJ2-7; D may be TRBD1 (5 bases). V lost 5 bases to trimming and J lost 2 bases, with 22 bases between them. CDR1 and CDR2 (germline): SGHTA, FQGNSA. The CDR3 runs 17 residues. The CDR3 sequence: CASSPAIYGREPYEQYF. For the CDR3, the DNA is TGTGCCAGCAGCCCAGCGATCTACGGCAGGGAACCCTACGAGCAGTACTTC.

V usage is TRBV9 and J usage is TRBJ2-1, with 8 bases matching TRBD1. J lost 4 bases, V lost 3 bases, and 15 bases had no gene match. This CDR3 is built from 18 residues. In germline, CDR1 is SGDLS, CDR2 YYNGEE. The CDR3 here is CASSGSLGTGDLYNEQFF. The CDR3 nucleotides are TGTGCCAGCAGCGGATCGTTAGGGACAGGCGATCTTTACAATGAGCAGTTCTTC.

The chain carries TRBV27 and TRBJ1-2; 7 bases map to TRBD1. The germline CDR1 and CDR2 sequences are MNHEY and SMNVEV (reference sequence). The CDR3 contains 15 residues. With V trimmed by 5 bases and J by 8 bases, 14 bases remained unmatched. CDR3 nucleotide sequence: TGTGCCAGCAGTCCGACCCCCGACAGGGTCGGGGGCTACACCTTC. Translated, it gives CASSPTPDRVGGYTF.

V usage is TRBV4-3 and J usage is TRBJ2-1, with 7 positions matching TRBD2. The ends lost 4 bases at V and 2 bases at J; junction bases unmatched: 5. Germline-derived CDR1 and CDR2 are LGHNA and YSLEER. The CDR3 totals 15 residues. This CDR3 reads CASSLTSEAYNEQFF. The CDR3 coding sequence is TGCGCCAGCAGCCTTACTAGCGAGGCCTACAATGAGCAGTTCTTC.

The rearrangement links TRBV9 to TRBJ1-1, with unresolved D. This CDR3 has 14 amino acids. Trimming left V 1 base short and J 4 bases short, with 11 bases between. Per germline, CDR1 SGDLS and CDR2 YYNGEE. The CDR3 loop reads CASSVFKGGTEAFF. CDR3 DNA: TGTGCCAGCAGCGTATTTAAGGGCGGCACTGAAGCTTTCTTT. Supplemented by reference TRBV9 and TRBJ1-1, the full variable domain reads DSGVTQTPKHLITATGQRVTLRCSPRSGDLSVYWYQQSLDQGLQFLIQYYNGEERAKGNILERFSAQQFPDLHSELNLSSLELGDSALYFCASSVFKGGTEAFFGQGTRLTVV.

About this clone: The junction shows a germline mismatch at one end, possibly a read error. The chain couples TRBV2 to TRBJ2-1, with no clear D. This CDR3 is built from 14 residues. Germline V gene sequence: CDR1 SNHLY, CDR2 FYNNEI. The CDR3: CASSFQRERAPKVF. CDR3 nucleotide sequence: TGTGCCAGCAGTTTTCAAAGGGAACGGGCCCCGAAGGTCTTC.

The sample holds a few counts of this clone. The junction does not match germline at one end; this may be a read error. CDR3 DNA sequence: TGTGCCAGCAGCGCCAGCGGACCGTATGGGGCACGGTTT. This translates into CASSASGPYGARF. The chain has TRBV9 and TRBJ1-1, with D perhaps TRBD1 (5 bases). CDR1 is SGDLS, CDR2 YYNGEE, per germline. This CDR3 region has 13 residues.

The chain combines TRBV10-3 with TRBJ2-7; tentative D call: TRBD2 (5 bases). The CDR3 has 12 residues. CDR1 is ENHRY and CDR2 is SYGVKD in the germline V gene. The V end lost 8 bases, the J end lost 0 bases, and 8 bases lay between the germline ends. Here the CDR3 DNA reads TGTGCCATCCGGGATCACTCCTACGAGCAGTACTTC. It codes for CAIRDHSYEQYF.

The genes are TRBV4-1 and TRBJ1-3, with 9 bases lining up with TRBD1. CDR3 size: 19 residues. Per germline, CDR1 MGHRA and CDR2 YSYEKL. The trim removed 1 base at V and 2 bases at J, leaving 12 bases unmatched. CDR3 protein: CASSQVGMTGGFAGNTIYF. The CDR3 DNA sequence: TGCGCCAGCAGCCAAGTTGGGATGACAGGGGGGTTTGCTGGAAACACCATATATTTT.

This chain uses TRBV28 with TRBJ2-1; tentative D call: TRBD1 (6 bases). The CDR3 contains 14 residues. CDR1 MDHEN and CDR2 SYDVKM come from the germline V gene. Trimming removed 7 bases at V and 1 base at J, with 11 bases between. In nucleotides, the CDR3 is TGTGCCAGCAACCATGGGACATCCTACAATGAGCAGTTCTTC. Its translation is CASNHGTSYNEQFF.

This chain joins TRBV6-6 and TRBJ2-7, with 8 bases that match TRBD1. The CDR3 has 15 residues. Germline lookup yields CDR1 MNHNY and CDR2 SVGAGI (reference sequence). Losses at the gene ends were 2 bases for V and 4 bases for J; bases not matched to a gene: 7. The CDR3 loop reads CASSYVPGQGYEQYF. CDR3 in DNA: TGTGCCAGCAGTTACGTACCAGGACAGGGTTACGAGCAGTACTTC.

V is TRBV9 and J is TRBJ1-1; weak D call: TRBD1 (5 bases). The CDR3 totals 15 residues. CDR1 and CDR2 (germline): SGDLS, YYNGEE. V was cut by 4 bases and J by 5 bases, with 18 bases left in between. CDR3 coding DNA: TGTGCCAGCAGCCCCCCCCAAGGGGCCGAAACTGAAGCTTTCTTT. It translates to CASSPPQGAETEAFF.

This clone was found once. The V and J genes are TRBV7-9 and TRBJ2-1; D ambiguous. Trimming pared 2 bases from V and 1 base from J, leaving 9 bases between. The CDR3 length is 15 residues. The germline CDR1 and CDR2 sequences are SEHNR and FQNEAQ (reference sequence). DNA for the CDR3: TGTGCCAGCAGCTTAATGGCAGGATCCTACAATGAGCAGTTCTTC. This codes for CASSLMAGSYNEQFF.

The chain carries TRBV2 and TRBJ2-7; tentatively, D is TRBD1 (6 bases). The CDR3 runs to 14 residues. Trimming stripped 8 bases from V and 1 base from J, with 15 bases between. The germline V gene has CDR1 SNHLY and CDR2 FYNNEI. In DNA form, the CDR3 reads TGTGCCAGCGGGCAGGGGCTTGAGTCCTACGAGCAGTACTTC. Its protein product is CASGQGLESYEQYF.

CDR3 residues: CASKWGVNTEAFF. CDR3 DNA sequence: TGTGCCAGTAAATGGGGGGTAAACACTGAAGCTTTCTTT. The chain is built from TRBV19 and TRBJ1-1, with D tentatively TRBD1 (5 bases). The CDR3 is 13 amino acids. CDR1 is LNHDA and CDR2 is SQIVND in the germline V gene (reference sequence). V lost 7 bases to trimming and J lost 2 bases, with 11 bases between them.

The rearrangement joins TRBV21-1 to TRBJ1-1. TRBV21-1 constitutes a pseudogene. The CDR3 sequence is 13 residues long. CDR3 nucleotide sequence: TGTGCCAGCACTAGCGTTGCGAACACTGAAGCTTTCTTT. Residues: CASTSVANTEAFF.

The chain uses TRBV7-9 and TRBJ2-1; no firm D call. Germline CDR1 reads SEHNR; CDR2 reads FQNEAQ (reference sequence). This CDR3 comprises 13 residues. With 0 bases removed from V and 10 bases from J, the gap between germline ends came to 10 bases. CDR3 nucleotides: TGTGCCAGCAGCTTAGCTCTTCAGGAAGAGCAGTTCTTC. Protein sequence: CASSLALQEEQFF. The variable domain in full, with the rest retrieved from reference TRBV7-9 and TRBJ2-1, is DTGVSQNPRHKITKRGQNVTFRCDPISEHNRLYWYRQTLGQGPEFLTYFQNEAQLEKSRLLSDRFSAERPKGSFSTLEIQRTEQGDSAMYLCASSLALQEEQFFGPGTRLTVL.